The T cell receptor beta chain described here comes from a study of cytomegalovirus exposure and HLA in healthy donors (TCRdb year 2017). For context, the study as a whole: In an earlier analysis of 587 of the donors, around 300 Gb of sequence data and just under 120 million unique TCR beta sequences from about 179 million T cells were reported. The study profiled the T cell repertoires of hundreds of subjects by immunosequencing and related them to cytomegalovirus serostatus. Of the roughly 390 genotyped donors, approximately 83% fell in the genetic ancestry cluster associated with self-reported Caucasian donors. Donor age, sex, ethnicity and CMV serostatus were compiled alongside the repertoire data. Because of strong linkage in the cohort, four to six DR-DQ haplotypes were treated as single units for association and clustering. The study combined high-throughput TCR immunosequencing, statistical association of individual TCRs with disease status, and machine learning to predict cytomegalovirus infection status. To decide whether each TCR beta V gene segment behaved as functional or pseudogenic, an earlier analysis of some 600 of the donors relied on high-throughput TCR beta sequencing. HLA typing included class I and class II loci at four-digit resolution. The study aimed to test whether signatures of past pathogen exposure could be identified by cataloging public T cell receptors. A separate validation cohort of about 110 different subjects was used in addition to the roughly 640-subject first cohort. Roughly 300 gigabases of sequencing data and around 80 million unique TCR sequences made up an early release that covered several hundred HLA-typed donors. In the later analysis, no new phenotypic data were used to find candidate immune exposures; instead, reliance was placed on TCR beta sequences and their occurrence across donors. Every discovery cohort repertoire had been produced on one sequencing platform. Genome-wide SNP genotypes for about 60% of the 666 donors were used in a later genetic analysis, which treated that subset as a discovery cohort. Across approximately 400 genotyped donors of the cohort, an average of about 250,000 unique TCR beta nucleotide sequences per donor were sequenced, and 15% to 20% of those sequences were non-productive. In a later analysis, previously published TCR beta repertoires from roughly 710 donors were re-analyzed and high-resolution HLA genotyping was added so that TCR occurrence patterns could be studied. The number of typed donors differed by locus: about 629-630 for A, B, C, DRB1 and DQB1; roughly 510 for DQA1; 606 for DPA1; and around 450 for DPB1.

The CDR3 goes from the cysteine to the phenylalanine over 15 residues. Just CDR3 DNA is preserved here, 45 bases in frame from base 1. Clipping removes 8 bases from V and 1 base from J, with 8 as the unmatched junction base count. As encoded in the germline V gene, CDR1 is MDHEN while CDR2 is SYDVKM. The study at large found these results: According to a later analysis, parvovirus B19, influenza, CMV and Epstein-Barr virus appeared linked to several top co-occurrence clusters. The 87-base-pair reads could not distinguish some IMGT-functional V segments, including TRBV6-2 and TRBV6-3, so those segments were excluded. Cytomegalovirus status was reported to be diagnosed by the classifier with high specificity and sensitivity in both the original and validation cohorts. According to a later analysis, TCR association rates differed among HLA loci, with DRB1 alleles showing the most associated TCRs and HLA-C alleles showing the fewest. A later analysis associated approximately 17,000 TCR beta sequences with specific HLA alleles at a false discovery rate of 0.05. In a later analysis, HLA-associated TCR beta chains were found to be more clonally expanded and to have lower generation probabilities than equally common non-associated chains. The sequencing pipeline was judged likely to have produced a cluster of highly shared sequence variants as a technical artifact. The study gave a list of 150 to 200 TCR beta chains associated with cytomegalovirus. Most TCR sequences were observed very rarely across donors, whereas some public TCRs were present in many individuals. In a later analysis, most CMV-associated TCR beta chains were found to appear HLA-restricted, with HLA associations seemingly driven largely by CMV exposure. This cohort had only TCR beta chains sequenced, and the lack of alpha or paired-chain data limited which features could be detected. HLA typing was unavailable for some donors at each locus, so association tests used only the typed subset. A few of the identified cytomegalovirus-associated TCR beta chains were confirmed in vitro to be specific for cytomegalovirus antigens. In a later genetic analysis, fewer N-insertions in productive TCRs were reported among donors in an Asian-associated ancestry cluster than the roughly 710-donor mean. A later genetic analysis associated a missense DCLRE1C variant with V-gene and J-gene trimming of TCR beta chains, and an independent cohort replicated the association. According to the authors, the approach could potentially be generalized to other disease states and immunological phenotypes. The only immune exposure information available for the cohort was CMV serostatus. Correlated functional status among segregating V segments might be attributable to linkage disequilibrium, but an unknown experimental factor could not be ruled out. About 17 rarely observed V segments, including chromosome 9 orphons, were excluded from the earlier analysis of several hundred of the donors because counts were too low. The presence/absence analyses assumed that sequencing depth was roughly uniform across donors, and that assumption may not be true. When HLA alleles, especially DR and DQ, strongly co-occurred, TCR associations were difficult to assign to individual alleles. A further reported finding was that TCR beta sequences accurately predicted the HLA-A and HLA-B alleles for most subjects in the first cohort. In an earlier analysis of approximately 600 of the donors, most TCR beta V segments were observed in productive rearrangements about 90% or about 30% of the time, broadly matching IMGT annotations.

The cohort comprised 550 to 700 healthy bone marrow donors. At the time of sampling, all cohort members were nominally healthy, though unrecorded immune exposures were likely present. The donor tested CMV seronegative and was one of the 352 seronegative cohort members. A peripheral blood sample was collected from each donor, and TCR beta sequencing was performed on peripheral blood mononuclear cells. The Qiagen DNeasy Blood Extraction Kit was used to extract genomic DNA from the blood cell samples. A word on this clone: The antigen it binds to is not known. No much larger clonotype is one base removed from it; base qualities were not supplied.

Libraries came from the immunoSEQ multiplex PCR assay. For the multiplex PCR, a mixture combining 60 forward primers for TCR Vbeta segments and 13 reverse primers for TCR Jbeta segments was used. The CDR3 region of rearranged TCR beta genes was amplified from genomic DNA by a multiplex PCR assay. The Illumina HiSeq System was used to sequence the amplified TCR beta libraries as 87-base-pair reads. From the authors' description of their analysis: Across the 600 to 700 repertoires, a later analysis counted tens of millions of unique TCR beta chains, some 11 million of which were shared by at least two donors. To remove PCR and sequencing errors, raw reads were error-corrected and collapsed into unique sequences using a nearest-neighbor algorithm that merged closely related sequences. V, D and J gene segments were assigned by aligning CDR3 sequences to IMGT reference sequences. For a sequence to be retained, a match of at least six nucleotides to both a V gene segment and a J gene segment was required. Rearrangements were classified as productive when the CDR3 lacked stop codons and remained in frame with V and J, and all other rearrangements were classified as non-productive. CDR3 was defined by IMGT convention, running from the second conserved V-encoded cysteine to the conserved J-encoded phenylalanine. The earlier analysis of roughly 590 of the donors excluded any sequence lacking an unambiguous match to a single V gene segment. In an earlier analysis of several hundred of the donors, V segments were called functional above 56.7% productive rearrangements and were called segregating when the between-donor standard deviation exceeded 5%. A statistical classification framework was built to diagnose cytomegalovirus status from the catalog of TCR beta chain sequences. V and J gene assignment, in a later analysis, came from comparing TCR nucleotide sequences with IMGT/GENE-DB human TR gene sequences. The TCRdist pipeline was used in a later analysis to assign CDR3 sequences and most-parsimonious VDJ recombination scenarios. In a later analysis, each TCR beta chain was defined by its CDR3 amino acid sequence together with its V-gene family, and reads lacking a unique V-gene family were excluded. As a way to deal with suspected cross-contamination and a sequencing artifact, a later analysis dropped 450 to 700 nucleotide sequences that were highly shared and had low generation probability. For each public chain, a later analysis derived a clonal expansion index from normalized ranks of inferred template counts within each repertoire. In a later analysis, generation probabilities were computed with a VDJ recombination model fitted to out-of-frame rearrangements, and the resulting probabilities were checked against IGoR. In a later analysis, TCR-TCR, TCR-HLA and TCR-CMV co-occurrence was scored with hypergeometric tests, and a repertoire-size bias correction was applied to TCR pairs. A later analysis estimated false discovery rates by permuting HLA or CMV assignments 20 times. In a later analysis, co-occurring TCRs were grouped with DBSCAN, and TCRdist sequence similarity was added when clustering was performed within HLA-allele-positive subsets. Repertoires with fewer than 30,000 or more than 120,000 public chains were left out of co-occurrence clustering, as were five repertoires with anomalous nucleotide sharing. Imported from immuneACCESS, the table was reduced by TCRdb to in-frame sequences with V and J called. These copies leave out some clones; in studies compared against another copy, an unresolved V gene accounts for under half, and the cause of the remainder is not known. The D gene and trimming were derived from the DNA, and the V and J assignments and clone size from that table. Here the sample has about 190,000 clones; about four fifths occur a single time. Around 1.6% of the sample belongs to the ten largest clones.

Recombination connected TRBV28 to TRBJ2-3; the central 8 bases match TRBD1. The source of this sequence is a woman aged 45-60 years in good health and CMV-seronegative. Sample: PBMCs. Read as DNA, the sequence is TGTGCCAGCCGTCAGGGGGCTATGGGCACAGATACGCAGTATTTT. The translation is CASRQGAMGTDTQYF.